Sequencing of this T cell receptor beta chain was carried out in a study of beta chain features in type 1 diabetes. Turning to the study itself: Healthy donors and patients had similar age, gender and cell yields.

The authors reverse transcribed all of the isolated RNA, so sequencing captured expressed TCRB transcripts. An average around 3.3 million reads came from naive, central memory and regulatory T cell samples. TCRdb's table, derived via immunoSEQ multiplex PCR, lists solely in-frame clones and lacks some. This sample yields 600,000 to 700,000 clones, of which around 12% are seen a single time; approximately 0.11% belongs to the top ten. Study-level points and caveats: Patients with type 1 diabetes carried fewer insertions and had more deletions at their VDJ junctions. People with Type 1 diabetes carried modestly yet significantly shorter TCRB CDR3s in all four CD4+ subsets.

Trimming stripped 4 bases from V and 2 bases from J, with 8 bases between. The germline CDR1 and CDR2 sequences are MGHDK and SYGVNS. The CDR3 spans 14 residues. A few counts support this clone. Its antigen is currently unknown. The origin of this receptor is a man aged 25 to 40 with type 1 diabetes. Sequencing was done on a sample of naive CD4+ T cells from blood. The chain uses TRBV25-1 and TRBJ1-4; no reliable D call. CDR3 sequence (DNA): TGTGCCAGCAGTGTAAGGTCGACTAATGAAAAACTGTTTTTT. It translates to CASSVRSTNEKLFF. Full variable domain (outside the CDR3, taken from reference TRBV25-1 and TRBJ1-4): EADIYQTPRYLVIGTGKKITLECSQTMGHDKMYWYQQDPGMELHLIHYSYGVNSTEKGDLSSESTVSRIRTEHFPLTLESARPSHTSQYLCASSVRSTNEKLFFGSGTQLSVL.